What follows are 15 T cell receptor beta chains derived from one specimen sequenced in a study of T cell clones after liver transplantation. TCRdb's table, derived via immunoSEQ multiplex PCR, lists solely in-frame clones and lacks some. Among roughly 100,000 clones listed, roughly 80% were seen once. This material consisted of CD4+ T cells from blood, taken around 49 months after liver transplant. These receptors were collected from a human patient who received a liver transplant. Some T cells here may be from the graft donor.

This sequence joins TRBV6-5 and TRBJ1-1; 7 nucleotides agree with TRBD1. Germline trimming cut 6 bases from V and 2 bases from J; bases unmatched to any gene: 6. Germline V gene data show CDR1 as MNHEY and CDR2 as SVGAGI. CDR3 length equals 14 residues. The DNA for the CDR3 is TGTGCCAGCAGCCTGGGACAGTTTAACACTGAAGCTTTCTTT. This gives the protein CASSLGQFNTEAFF.

This chain links TRBV15 with TRBJ1-3, with unresolved D. This CDR3 contains 15 residues. Germline V CDR1 and CDR2: LNHNV, YYDKDF (reference sequence). V was pared by 1 base and J by 0 bases, with 7 bases between. CDR3 in amino acids: CATSRGTSSGNTIYF. In DNA form, the CDR3 reads TGTGCCACCAGCAGAGGAACAAGCTCTGGAAACACCATATATTTT.

This clone was counted between two and nine times. The gene calls are TRBV18 and TRBJ2-1; 7 bases align to TRBD1. The CDR3 covers 15 residues. Germline CDR1 KGHSH, CDR2 LQKENI. With 3 bases clipped from V and 7 bases from J, the junction kept 9 bases outside the gene matches. In DNA, the CDR3 is TGTGCCAGCTCACCCCGGACAGGTTCAGGGAATGAGCAGTTCTTC. This encodes CASSPRTGSGNEQFF.

The count of this clone is one. This chain joins TRBV5-1 and TRBJ2-2; no firm D call. Germline V lookup: CDR1 SGHRS, CDR2 YFSETQ. V was trimmed by 3 bases and J by 2 bases, leaving 14 bases between them. There are 16 residues in the CDR3. The CDR3 protein is CASSSAPIRNTGELFF. CDR3 bases: TGCGCCAGCAGCTCCGCGCCCATAAGAAACACCGGGGAGCTGTTTTTT.

This clone appeared a single time. V and J are TRBV19 and TRBJ1-2; no reliable D call. Germline CDR1 and CDR2: LNHDA and SQIVND (reference sequence). V lost 6 bases and J 3 bases, leaving 5 bases between the germline ends. CDR3 length equals 11 residues. CDR3 region: CASSSYYGYTF. The CDR3 region has the DNA TGTGCCAGTAGCTCCTACTATGGCTACACCTTC.

The chain employs TRBV4-3 and TRBJ1-6, with a weak D call TRBD1 (6 bases). Trimming cost V 0 bases and J 4 bases, with 10 bases left between them. This CDR3 has 16 amino acids. CDR1 is LGHNA and CDR2 is YSLEER in the germline V gene. The CDR3, as DNA: TGCGCCAGCAGCCAAGATAGAACAGGGTATAATTCACCCCTCCACTTT. Translation: CASSQDRTGYNSPLHF.

The chain is built from TRBV7-9 and TRBJ2-7; D unclear. This CDR3 has 12 residues. With 3 bases removed from V and 3 bases from J, the gap between germline ends came to 6 bases. The germline V gene has CDR1 SEHNR and CDR2 FQNEAQ (reference sequence). The chain's CDR3 is CASSLLVYEQYF. Written as DNA, the CDR3 is TGTGCCAGCAGCTTGTTAGTCTACGAGCAGTACTTC.

The chain couples TRBV7-2 to TRBJ2-7, with 10 bases matching TRBD2. The CDR3 is 15 residues long. V was clipped by 4 bases and J by 4 bases; unmatched bases: 7. CDR1 is SGHTA, CDR2 FQGNSA, per germline. The CDR3 loop is CASSSQPGLAYEQYF. CDR3 DNA: TGTGCCAGCAGCTCTCAGCCGGGACTAGCGTACGAGCAGTACTTC.

CDR3 residues: CASSPRDNPNEQFF. The CDR3 DNA follows: TGTGCCAGCAGCCCCCGGGACAATCCCAATGAGCAGTTCTTC. V usage is TRBV7-3 and J usage is TRBJ2-1; TRBD1 might be the D (6 bases). This CDR3 is 14 amino acids long. Per germline, CDR1 SGHTA and CDR2 FQGTGA. V lost 5 bases to trimming and J lost 6 bases, with 14 bases between them. The full variable domain, in which reference TRBV7-3 and TRBJ2-1 provide the parts outside the CDR3, is GAGVSQTPSNKVTEKGKYVELRCDPISGHTALYWYRQSLGQGPEFLIYFQGTGAADDSGLPNDRFFAVRPEGSVSTLKIQRTERGDSAVYLCASSPRDNPNEQFFGPGTRLTVL.

The rearrangement uses TRBV6-5 and TRBJ1-3, with 9 bases matching TRBD1. Germline V CDR1 and CDR2: MNHEY, SVGAGI. The CDR3 consists of 15 residues. The V segment lost 4 bases and the J segment 1 base; nucleotides outside the gene matches: 2. CDR3 in amino acids: CASSLGQGSGNTIYF. CDR3 nucleotide sequence: TGTGCCAGCAGTTTGGGACAGGGATCTGGAAACACCATATATTTT.

This clone was detected only a few times. The V call is TRBV9, the J call TRBJ2-1; D is ambiguous. The CDR3 is 16 residues long. The ends were cut back, 0 bases at V and 0 bases at J, with 10 bases in the middle. Germline lookup yields CDR1 SGDLS and CDR2 YYNGEE. CDR3 region: CASSVGEQSSYNEQFF. CDR3 nucleotide sequence: TGTGCCAGCAGCGTAGGCGAGCAAAGCTCCTACAATGAGCAGTTCTTC.

CDR3 sequence (DNA): TGCGCCAGCAGTGAACAGGGGGCCACCGGGGAGCTGTTTTTT. Translated: CASSEQGATGELFF. The rearrangement uses TRBV5-1 and TRBJ2-2, with 9 bases lining up with TRBD1. With 5 bases clipped from V and 4 bases from J, the junction kept 3 bases outside the gene matches. The CDR3 consists of 14 residues. Germline V gene lookup returns CDR1 SGHRS and CDR2 YFSETQ. The whole variable domain, filled in from reference TRBV5-1 and TRBJ2-2, reads KAGVTQTPRYLIKTRGQQVTLSCSPISGHRSVSWYQQTPGQGLQFLFEYFSETQRNKGNFPGRFSGRQFSNSRSEMNVSTLELGDSALYLCASSEQGATGELFFGEGSRLTVL.

The chain is built from TRBV9 and TRBJ1-2; 12 nucleotides agree with TRBD1. The CDR3 sequence is 16 residues long. V gave up 2 bases and J gave up 8 bases; unmatched junction bases: 10. Germline CDR1 SGDLS, CDR2 YYNGEE. This CDR3 reads CASSVDPGQGAYGYTF. The CDR3, as DNA: TGTGCCAGCAGCGTTGATCCGGGACAGGGGGCATACGGCTACACCTTC.

J is TRBJ1-2 and V is TRBV27; D is ambiguous. The CDR3 is made up of 12 amino acids. Germline CDR1 reads MNHEY; CDR2 reads SMNVEV (reference sequence). The V end was cut by 6 bases, the J end by 2 bases, with 7 bases between. The CDR3 nucleotides are TGTGCCAGCAGACCGATGAACTATGGCTACACCTTC. It codes for CASRPMNYGYTF.

In this sample, this clone turned up a few times. The J gene is TRBJ2-7, the V gene TRBV28; D may be TRBD2 (6 bases). This CDR3 region has 12 residues. The germline V gene encodes CDR1 MDHEN and CDR2 SYDVKM. Trimming left V 7 bases short and J 2 bases short, with 9 bases between. Here the CDR3 DNA reads TGTGCCAGCACTAGCGTCGCCTACGAGCAGTACTTC. Its translation: CASTSVAYEQYF.